This T cell receptor beta chain comes out of a study of technical replicates of blood from a handful of donors. The V gene's germline CDR1 is SGHKS and CDR2 YYEKEE (reference sequence). The length of the CDR3 is 14 residues. The ends were cut back, 0 bases at V and 5 bases at J, with 12 bases in the middle. Clones were read by immunoSEQ multiplex PCR, and TCRdb kept only the in-frame ones, dropping some. The sample records about 80,000 clones, 90% to 95% being singletons. The rearrangement uses TRBV5-5 and TRBJ2-7, with D uncertain. Source material: T cells isolated from PBMCs. The TCR originated in a human donor in good health. CDR3 bases: TGTGCCAGCAGCTTGGAGCAGGAAGAAGACGAGCAGTACTTC. Its protein product is CASSLEQEEDEQYF.